The 8 T cell receptor beta chains presented below share a single source sample, sequenced in a study of cytomegalovirus exposure and HLA in healthy donors. The PCR made use of 60 Vbeta and 13 Jbeta primers. Profiling relied on immunoSEQ multiplex PCR, and the TCRdb table lists in-frame clones only, not all of them. The sample carries approximately 190,000 clones, more than 65% recorded once. The source material was PBMCs. The receptor source for this set is a man aged 50-60 years in good health and CMV-seronegative.

The rearrangement joins TRBV9 to TRBJ2-7; TRBD1 agrees at 9 bases. Germline V gene sequence: CDR1 SGDLS, CDR2 YYNGEE. This CDR3 has 14 residues. Trimming removed 3 bases from V and 4 bases from J; junction bases left unmatched: 5. The CDR3 is CASSAGTGPYEQYF. The CDR3 DNA follows: TGTGCCAGCAGCGCCGGGACAGGGCCTTACGAGCAGTACTTC.

The chain couples TRBV25-1 to TRBJ2-1, with D unclear. V was pared by 2 bases and J by 4 bases, with 6 bases between. This CDR3 comprises 13 residues. Germline lookup yields CDR1 MGHDK and CDR2 SYGVNS. In DNA form, the CDR3 reads TGTGCCAGCAGTGAACAGGCGTACAATGAGCAGTTCTTC. Translated, it gives CASSEQAYNEQFF.

The chain combines TRBV4-1 with TRBJ2-7, with D tentatively TRBD1 (6 bases). The V and J ends lost 0 bases and 2 bases respectively, with 14 bases between them. The CDR3 totals 16 residues. Germline assignment: CDR1 MGHRA and CDR2 YSYEKL. This CDR3 is CASSQDVQGKPYEQYF. The CDR3 DNA sequence: TGCGCCAGCAGCCAAGATGTGCAGGGGAAGCCCTACGAGCAGTACTTC.

The chain joins TRBV2 to TRBJ1-1; D not resolved. The length of the CDR3 is 13 residues. The germline V gene has CDR1 SNHLY and CDR2 FYNNEI. Trimming cost V 11 bases and J 1 base, with 14 bases left between them. Written as DNA, the CDR3 is TGTGCCGGGCTCTGGTCTTGGAACACTGAAGCTTTCTTT. Translated: CAGLWSWNTEAFF.

The chain couples TRBV13 to TRBJ1-5, with TRBD1 as a possible D gene (5 bases). CDR3 size: 14 residues. V dropped 3 bases and J dropped 0 bases, with 6 bases sitting between them. The germline V gene encodes CDR1 PRHDT and CDR2 FYEKMQ (reference sequence). The CDR3 DNA is TGTGCCAGCAGCTTGACAGCTAGCAATCAGCCCCAGCATTTT. It specifies CASSLTASNQPQHF.

The V call is TRBV6-4, the J call TRBJ1-1; D gene uncertain. CDR3 length: 13 amino acids. The V gene's germline CDR1 is MRHNA and CDR2 SNTAGT. V lost 6 bases to trimming and J lost 0 bases, with 8 bases between them. The CDR3 reads CASSVSLNTEAFF. The DNA for the CDR3 is TGTGCCAGCAGCGTTAGCCTGAACACTGAAGCTTTCTTT.

The chain uses TRBV9 and TRBJ1-2, with 7 bases fitting TRBD1. From germline, CDR1 is SGDLS and CDR2 YYNGEE. Unmatched junction bases numbered 0, after V lost 0 bases and J lost 4 bases. This CDR3 comprises 13 residues. DNA of the CDR3: TGTGCCAGCAGCGTAGGACAGGGCTATGGCTACACCTTC. Its protein product is CASSVGQGYGYTF.

There are a few counts of this clone. V usage is TRBV27 and J usage is TRBJ1-5, with D uncertain. The CDR3 consists of 15 residues. With 2 bases removed from V and 1 base from J, the gap between germline ends came to 9 bases. Germline CDR1 is MNHEY and CDR2 is SMNVEV (reference sequence). The chain's CDR3 is CASSLEGGSNQPQHF. DNA for the CDR3: TGTGCCAGCAGTTTAGAGGGAGGGAGCAATCAGCCCCAGCATTTT.